This T cell receptor beta chain was captured in a study of blood T cells in healthy people across ages. CDR3 size: 13 residues. V gave up 10 bases and J gave up 0 bases; unmatched junction bases: 4. Germline CDR1 reads MGHDK; CDR2 reads SYGVNS. This clonotype was observed once. Then a second PCR, running about 6 to 11 cycles, was carried out with a sample-barcoded 5' primer and a J-beta primer mix. Per sample, CDR3-containing paired-end reads numbered at least 2.5 million. TCRdb used MiXCR to reprocess the 5' RACE reads, holding one entry per CDR3 protein. The data contain about 1,500,000 distinct CDR3 sequences, 35% to 45% of them singletons.

The specimen was blood. The source of this sequence is a woman between 18 and 29 years old in good health. The chain couples TRBV25-1 to TRBJ1-1, with 8 bases identical to TRBD1. The CDR3 DNA follows: TGTGCCACCCTGGACAGGGTGAACACTGAAGCTTTCTTT. This encodes CATLDRVNTEAFF. The whole variable domain, filled in from reference TRBV25-1 and TRBJ1-1, reads EADIYQTPRYLVIGTGKKITLECSQTMGHDKMYWYQQDPGMELHLIHYSYGVNSTEKGDLSSESTVSRIRTEHFPLTLESARPSHTSQYLCATLDRVNTEAFFGQGTRLTVV.